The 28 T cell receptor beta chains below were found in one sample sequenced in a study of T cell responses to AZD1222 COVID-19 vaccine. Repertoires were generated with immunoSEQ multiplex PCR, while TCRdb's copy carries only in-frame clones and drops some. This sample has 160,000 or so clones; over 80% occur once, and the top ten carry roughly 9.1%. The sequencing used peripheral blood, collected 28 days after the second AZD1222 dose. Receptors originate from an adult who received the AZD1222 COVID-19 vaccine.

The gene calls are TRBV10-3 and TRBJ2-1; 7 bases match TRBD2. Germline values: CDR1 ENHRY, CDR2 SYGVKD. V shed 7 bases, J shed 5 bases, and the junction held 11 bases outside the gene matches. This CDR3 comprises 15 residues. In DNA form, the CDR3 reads TGTGCCATCACTTGGGGGAGGGAGGGGAACAATGAGCAGTTCTTC. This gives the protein CAITWGREGNNEQFF.

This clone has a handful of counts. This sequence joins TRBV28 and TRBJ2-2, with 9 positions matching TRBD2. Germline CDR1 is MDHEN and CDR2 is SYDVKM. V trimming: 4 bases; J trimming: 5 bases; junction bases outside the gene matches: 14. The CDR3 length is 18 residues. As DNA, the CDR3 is TGTGCCAGCAGTTCGGCCGTCGGTAGCGGGAGACAGACCGGGGAGCTGTTTTTT. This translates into CASSSAVGSGRQTGELFF.

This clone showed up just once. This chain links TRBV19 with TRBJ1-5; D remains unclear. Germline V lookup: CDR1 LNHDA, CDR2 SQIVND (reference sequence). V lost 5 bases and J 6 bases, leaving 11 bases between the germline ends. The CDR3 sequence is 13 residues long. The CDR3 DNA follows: TGTGCCAGTAGTGAACAGAAGATTCAGCCCCAGCATTTT. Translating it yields CASSEQKIQPQHF.

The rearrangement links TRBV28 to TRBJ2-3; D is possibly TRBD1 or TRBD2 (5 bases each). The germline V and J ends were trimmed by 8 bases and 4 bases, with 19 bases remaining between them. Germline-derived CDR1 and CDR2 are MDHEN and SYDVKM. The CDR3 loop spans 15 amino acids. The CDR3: CASGRAGLGADTQYF. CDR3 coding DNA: TGTGCCAGCGGCCGGGCGGGTCTGGGGGCAGATACGCAGTATTTT.

The CDR3 coding sequence is TGTGCCAGCAGTTTATTAGGGACAGGGGCTCGAGAGGGCTACACCTTC. It yields the protein CASSLLGTGAREGYTF. V and J are TRBV27 and TRBJ1-2, with 10 bases fitting TRBD1. J was trimmed by 8 bases and V by 1 base; bases with no gene match: 10. The CDR3 covers 16 residues. CDR1 is MNHEY, CDR2 SMNVEV, per germline (reference sequence).

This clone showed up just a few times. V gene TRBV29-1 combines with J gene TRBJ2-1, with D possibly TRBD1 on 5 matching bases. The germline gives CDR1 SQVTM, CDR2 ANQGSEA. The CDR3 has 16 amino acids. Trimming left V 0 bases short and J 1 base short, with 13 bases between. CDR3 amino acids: CSVEDSTTVSYNEQFF. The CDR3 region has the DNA TGCAGCGTTGAAGATTCGACGACAGTTTCCTACAATGAGCAGTTCTTC.

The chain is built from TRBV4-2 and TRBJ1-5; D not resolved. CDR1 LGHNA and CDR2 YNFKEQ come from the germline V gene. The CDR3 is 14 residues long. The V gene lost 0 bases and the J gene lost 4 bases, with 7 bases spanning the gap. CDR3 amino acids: CASSQDTRNQPQHF. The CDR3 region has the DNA TGTGCCAGCAGCCAAGATACGAGGAATCAGCCCCAGCATTTT.

CDR3 loop: CASSQEQRRRRSGEQYF. The CDR3, as DNA: TGTGCCAGCAGCCAAGAACAGCGGAGGAGGAGGTCGGGAGAGCAGTACTTC. This sequence joins TRBV14 and TRBJ2-7; possible D gene TRBD2, 5 bases. The CDR3 length is 17 residues. Germline loops: CDR1 SGHDN, CDR2 FVKESK. Trimming took 0 bases from V and 7 from J, leaving 22 bases between them. Combining the CDR3 with reference TRBV14 and TRBJ2-7 gives the whole variable domain EAGVTQFPSHSVIEKGQTVTLRCDPISGHDNLYWYRRVMGKEIKFLLHFVKESKQDESGMPNNRFLAERTGGTYSTLKVQPAELEDSGVYFCASSQEQRRRRSGEQYFGPGTRLTVT.

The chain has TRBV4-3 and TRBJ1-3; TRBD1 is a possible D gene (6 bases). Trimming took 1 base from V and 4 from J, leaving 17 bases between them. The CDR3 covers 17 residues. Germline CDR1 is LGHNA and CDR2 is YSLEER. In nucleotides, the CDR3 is TGCGCCAGCAGCCAAGGGGTGGCAGGGGCGCGAGGAAACACCATATATTTT. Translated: CASSQGVAGARGNTIYF.

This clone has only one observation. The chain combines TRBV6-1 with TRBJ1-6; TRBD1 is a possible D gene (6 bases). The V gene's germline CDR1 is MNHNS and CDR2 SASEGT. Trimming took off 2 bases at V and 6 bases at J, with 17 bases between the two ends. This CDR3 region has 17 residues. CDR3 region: CASSERQVTLSNSPLHF. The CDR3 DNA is TGTGCCAGCAGTGAAAGACAGGTTACCCTCAGTAATTCACCCCTCCACTTT.

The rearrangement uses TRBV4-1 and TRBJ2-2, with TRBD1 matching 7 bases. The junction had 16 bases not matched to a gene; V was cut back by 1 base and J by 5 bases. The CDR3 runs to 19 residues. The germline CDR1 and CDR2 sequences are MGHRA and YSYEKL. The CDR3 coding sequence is TGCGCCAGCAGCCAAGCAAACCGCCGCGACACGACAGGGACCGGGGAGCTGTTTTTT. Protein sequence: CASSQANRRDTTGTGELFF.

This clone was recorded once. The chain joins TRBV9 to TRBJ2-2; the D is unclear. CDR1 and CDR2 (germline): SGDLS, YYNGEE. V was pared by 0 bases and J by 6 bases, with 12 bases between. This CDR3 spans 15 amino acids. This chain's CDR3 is CASSVESQLSGELFF. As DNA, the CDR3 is TGTGCCAGCAGCGTAGAATCACAGTTGTCCGGGGAGCTGTTTTTT.

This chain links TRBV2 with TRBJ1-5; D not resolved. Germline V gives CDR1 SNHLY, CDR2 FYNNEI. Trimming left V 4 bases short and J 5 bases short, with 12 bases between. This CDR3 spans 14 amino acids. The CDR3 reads CASSVSTQDQPQHF. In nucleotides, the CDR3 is TGTGCCAGCAGTGTATCCACCCAAGATCAGCCCCAGCATTTT.

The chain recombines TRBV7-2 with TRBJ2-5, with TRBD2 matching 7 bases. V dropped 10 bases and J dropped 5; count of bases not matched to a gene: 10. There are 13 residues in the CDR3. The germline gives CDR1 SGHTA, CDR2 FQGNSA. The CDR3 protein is CAIEAGLQETQYF. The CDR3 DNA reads TGTGCCATCGAAGCGGGACTTCAGGAGACCCAGTACTTC.

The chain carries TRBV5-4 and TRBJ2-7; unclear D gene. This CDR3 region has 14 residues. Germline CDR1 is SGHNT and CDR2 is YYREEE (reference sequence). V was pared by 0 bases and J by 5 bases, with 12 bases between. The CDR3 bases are TGTGCCAGCAGCTTGGGTCCACTTGACCACGAGCAGTACTTC. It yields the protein CASSLGPLDHEQYF. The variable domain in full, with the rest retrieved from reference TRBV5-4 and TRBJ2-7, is ETGVTQSPTHLIKTRGQQVTLRCSSQSGHNTVSWYQQALGQGPQFIFQYYREEENGRGNFPPRFSGLQFPNYSSELNVNALELDDSALYLCASSLGPLDHEQYFGPGTRLTVT.

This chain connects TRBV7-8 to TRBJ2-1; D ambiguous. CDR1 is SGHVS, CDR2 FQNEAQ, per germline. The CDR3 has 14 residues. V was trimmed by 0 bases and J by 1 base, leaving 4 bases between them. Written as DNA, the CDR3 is TGTGCCAGCAGCTTAGCGCTGTCCTACAATGAGCAGTTCTTC. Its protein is CASSLALSYNEQFF.

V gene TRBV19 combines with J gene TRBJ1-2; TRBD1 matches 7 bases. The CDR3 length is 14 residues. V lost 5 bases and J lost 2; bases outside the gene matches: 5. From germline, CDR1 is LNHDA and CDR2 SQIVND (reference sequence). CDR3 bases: TGTGCCAGTAGTCGACAGGGAATAAACTATGGCTACACCTTC. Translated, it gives CASSRQGINYGYTF.

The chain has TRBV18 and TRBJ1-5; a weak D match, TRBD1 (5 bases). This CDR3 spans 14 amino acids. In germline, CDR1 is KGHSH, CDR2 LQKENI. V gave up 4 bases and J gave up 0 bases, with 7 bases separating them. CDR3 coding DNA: TGTGCCAGCTCACTGGGACTTAGCAATCAGCCCCAGCATTTT. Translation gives CASSLGLSNQPQHF. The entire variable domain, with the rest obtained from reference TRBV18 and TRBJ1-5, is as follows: NAGVMQNPRHLVRRRGQEARLRCSPMKGHSHVYWYRQLPEEGLKFMVYLQKENIIDESGMPKERFSAEFPKEGPSILRIQQVVRGDSAAYFCASSLGLSNQPQHFGDGTRLSIL.

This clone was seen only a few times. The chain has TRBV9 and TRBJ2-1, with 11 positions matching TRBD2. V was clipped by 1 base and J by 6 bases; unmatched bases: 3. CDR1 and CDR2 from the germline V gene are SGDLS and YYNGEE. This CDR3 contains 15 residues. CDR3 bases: TGTGCCAGCAGCGTACTAGCGGGAGGAGGCAATGAGCAGTTCTTC. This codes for CASSVLAGGGNEQFF.

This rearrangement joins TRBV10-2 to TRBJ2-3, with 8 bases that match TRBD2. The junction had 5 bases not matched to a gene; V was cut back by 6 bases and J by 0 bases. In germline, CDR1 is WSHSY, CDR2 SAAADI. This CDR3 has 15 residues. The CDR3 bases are TGCGCCAGCAGGGATACTAGCGGAAGCACAGATACGCAGTATTTT. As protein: CASRDTSGSTDTQYF.

The CDR3 region has the DNA TGTGCCAGCAGCCCCGGGACTAGCGGGATTAATGAGCAGTTCTTC. It encodes CASSPGTSGINEQFF. The rearrangement links TRBV7-9 to TRBJ2-1; 13 bases align to TRBD2. Trimming removed 5 bases from V and 7 bases from J; junction bases left unmatched: 5. Germline V lookup: CDR1 SEHNR, CDR2 FQNEAQ (reference sequence). CDR3 length equals 15 residues.

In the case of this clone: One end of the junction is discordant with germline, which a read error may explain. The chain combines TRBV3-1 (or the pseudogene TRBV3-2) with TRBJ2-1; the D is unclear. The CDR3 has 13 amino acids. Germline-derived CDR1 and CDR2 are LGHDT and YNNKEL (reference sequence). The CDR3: CASSEDSVDEQFF. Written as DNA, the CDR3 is TGTGCCAGCAGCGAAGACTCCGTCGATGAGCAGTTCTTC.

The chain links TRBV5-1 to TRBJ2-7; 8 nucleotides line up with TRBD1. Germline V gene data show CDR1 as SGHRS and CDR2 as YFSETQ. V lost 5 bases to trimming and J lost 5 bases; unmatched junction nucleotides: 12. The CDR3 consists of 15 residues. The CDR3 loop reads CASRLGDRSFNEQYF. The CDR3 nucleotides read TGCGCCAGCAGACTTGGGGACAGGAGTTTCAACGAGCAGTACTTC.

The CDR3 sequence: CASSPLGVRETQYF. In DNA form, the CDR3 reads TGTGCCAGCAGCCCCCTGGGGGTGAGGGAGACCCAGTACTTC. The J gene is TRBJ2-5, the V gene TRBV7-3; D assignment may be TRBD1 or TRBD2 (5 bases each). Trimming removed 5 bases from V and 5 bases from J, with 15 bases in between. The CDR3 length is 14 residues. Per the germline V gene, CDR1 is SGHTA and CDR2 is FQGTGA.

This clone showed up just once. CDR3 DNA sequence: TGCGCCAGCAGCTTGGCCCAGGGGGCTCAAGAGACCCAGTACTTC. Translation gives CASSLAQGAQETQYF. The chain recombines TRBV5-1 with TRBJ2-5, with 8 bases identical to TRBD1. CDR3 size: 15 residues. V was clipped by 0 bases and J by 2 bases; unmatched bases: 3. Per germline, CDR1 SGHRS and CDR2 YFSETQ.

The CDR3 region is CASSLASVGNEQFF. The DNA for the CDR3 is TGCGCCAGCAGCTTGGCCTCGGTAGGCAATGAGCAGTTCTTC. This sequence joins TRBV5-1 and TRBJ2-1; D is undetermined. CDR3 length: 14 amino acids. Trimming left V 0 bases short and J 6 bases short, with 10 bases between. Germline assignment: CDR1 SGHRS and CDR2 YFSETQ. Full variable domain (outside the CDR3, taken from reference TRBV5-1 and TRBJ2-1): KAGVTQTPRYLIKTRGQQVTLSCSPISGHRSVSWYQQTPGQGLQFLFEYFSETQRNKGNFPGRFSGRQFSNSRSEMNVSTLELGDSALYLCASSLASVGNEQFFGPGTRLTVL.

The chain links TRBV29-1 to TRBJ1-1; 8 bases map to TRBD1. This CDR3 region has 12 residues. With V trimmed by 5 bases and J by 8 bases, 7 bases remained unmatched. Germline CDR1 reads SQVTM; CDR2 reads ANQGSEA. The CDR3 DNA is TGCAGCGTTACAGGGGGTTTGGGCGAAGCTTTCTTT. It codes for CSVTGGLGEAFF.

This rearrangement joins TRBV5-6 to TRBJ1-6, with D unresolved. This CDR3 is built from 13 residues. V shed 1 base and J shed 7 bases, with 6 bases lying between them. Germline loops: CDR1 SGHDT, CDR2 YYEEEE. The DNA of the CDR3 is TGTGCCAGCAGCTTGTATCACAATTCACCCCTCCACTTT. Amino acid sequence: CASSLYHNSPLHF.